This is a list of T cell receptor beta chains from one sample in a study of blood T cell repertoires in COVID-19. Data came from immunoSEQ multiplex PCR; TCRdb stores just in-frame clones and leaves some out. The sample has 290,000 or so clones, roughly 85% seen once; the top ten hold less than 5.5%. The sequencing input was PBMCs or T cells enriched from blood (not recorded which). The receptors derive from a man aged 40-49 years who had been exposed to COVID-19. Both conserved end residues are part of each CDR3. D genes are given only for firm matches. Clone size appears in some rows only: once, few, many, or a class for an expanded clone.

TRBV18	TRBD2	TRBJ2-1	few	CASSPRIAGAHVNPFYNEQFF	TGTGCCAGCTCACCACGGATAGCGGGAGCGCACGTTAACCCCTTCTACAATGAGCAGTTCTTC
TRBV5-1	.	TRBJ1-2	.	CASKGQLVGYGYTF	TGCGCCAGCAAAGGACAGCTTGTAGGCTATGGCTACACCTTC
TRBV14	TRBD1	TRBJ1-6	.	CASSLYRDRPTSSYNSPLHF	TGTGCCAGCAGCCTTTATCGGGACAGGCCTACGAGCTCCTATAATTCACCCCTCCACTTT
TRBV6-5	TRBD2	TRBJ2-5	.	CASRPGLAVTGTQYF	TGTGCCAGCAGACCTGGACTAGCGGTCACCGGGACCCAGTACTTC
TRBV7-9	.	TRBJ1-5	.	CASSLGSGNQPQHF	TGTGCCAGCAGCTTAGGGTCGGGCAATCAGCCCCAGCATTTT
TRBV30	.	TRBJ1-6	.	CAWLENSPLHF	TGTGCCTGGCTTGAGAATTCACCCCTCCACTTT
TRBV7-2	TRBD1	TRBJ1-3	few	CASSPGQSSGNTIYF	TGTGCCAGCAGCCCGGGACAGAGCTCTGGAAACACCATATATTTT
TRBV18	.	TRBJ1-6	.	CASSPGTVQDSPLHF	TGTGCCAGCTCACCAGGCACAGTCCAAGATTCACCCCTCCACTTT
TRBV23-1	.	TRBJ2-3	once	CASSHGRSRALDTQYF	TGCGCCAGCAGTCACGGTAGGTCCAGGGCCCTAGATACGCAGTATTTT
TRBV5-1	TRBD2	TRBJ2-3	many	CASSPRIAGAIDTQYF	TGCGCCAGCAGCCCCCGGATAGCGGGAGCGATAGATACGCAGTATTTT
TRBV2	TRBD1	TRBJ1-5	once	CASGSGQAYSGQPQHF	TGTGCCAGCGGCTCCGGACAGGCTTATTCAGGGCAGCCCCAGCATTTT
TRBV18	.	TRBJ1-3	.	CASSIGQHSGNTIYF	TGTGCCAGCTCAATCGGACAGCACTCTGGAAACACCATATATTTT
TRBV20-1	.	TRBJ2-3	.	CSASGRVSSAADTQYF	TGCAGTGCTAGTGGGCGCGTGAGTTCCGCGGCAGATACGCAGTATTTT
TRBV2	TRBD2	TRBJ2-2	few	CASRELAGAVYGELFF	TGTGCCAGCAGAGAGCTAGCGGGAGCCGTTTACGGGGAGCTGTTTTTT
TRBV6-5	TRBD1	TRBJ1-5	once	CASSYGTGGTQPQHF	TGTGCCAGCAGTTATGGGACAGGGGGGACTCAGCCCCAGCATTTT
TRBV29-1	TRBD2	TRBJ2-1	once	CSVARAGASYNEQFF	TGCAGCGTTGCCCGAGCGGGAGCATCCTACAATGAGCAGTTCTTC
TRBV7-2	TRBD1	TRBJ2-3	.	CASSRDRTTDTQYF	TGTGCCAGCAGCCGGGACAGGACCACAGATACGCAGTATTTT
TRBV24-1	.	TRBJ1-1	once	CATSVRDGRGAFF	TGTGCCACCAGTGTGCGTGACGGTCGGGGGGCTTTCTTT
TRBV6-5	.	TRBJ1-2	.	CASSYSQGSYGYTF	TGTGCCAGCAGTTACTCCCAGGGGAGCTATGGCTACACCTTC
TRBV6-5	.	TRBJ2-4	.	CASSSGNIQYF	TGTGCCAGCAGTTCGGGAAACATTCAGTACTTC
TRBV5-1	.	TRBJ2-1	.	CASSLRTSDSNEQFF	TGCGCCAGCAGCCTAAGGACAAGTGATTCCAATGAGCAGTTCTTC
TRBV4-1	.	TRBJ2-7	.	CASSQDAPADYEQYF	TGCGCCAGCAGCCAAGATGCGCCGGCGGACTACGAGCAGTACTTC
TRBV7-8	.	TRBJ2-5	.	CASSRGGGQETQYF	TGTGCCAGCAGCCGAGGGGGGGGACAAGAGACCCAGTACTTC
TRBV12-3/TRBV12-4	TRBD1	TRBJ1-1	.	CASSTGTVAFF	TGTGCCAGCAGTACCGGGACAGTTGCTTTCTTT
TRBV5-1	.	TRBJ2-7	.	CASSLSGRSYEQYF	TGCGCCAGCAGCTTGAGCGGACGGAGCTACGAGCAGTACTTC
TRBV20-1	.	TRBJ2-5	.	CSASPGWASGTQYF	TGCAGTGCTAGTCCCGGTTGGGCATCTGGGACCCAGTACTTC
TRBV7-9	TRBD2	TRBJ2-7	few	CASSSLAGFSYEQYF	TGTGCCAGCAGCTCCCTAGCGGGATTCTCCTACGAGCAGTACTTC
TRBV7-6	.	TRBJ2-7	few	CASSQNPPGDEQYF	TGTGCCAGCAGCCAAAATCCCCCAGGCGACGAGCAGTACTTC
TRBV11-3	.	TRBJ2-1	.	CASSLGRWEQFF	TGTGCCAGCAGCTTGGGGAGGTGGGAGCAGTTCTTC
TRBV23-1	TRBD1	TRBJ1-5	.	CASSSRDRGLNQPQHF	TGCGCCAGCAGTTCAAGGGACAGGGGCCTCAATCAGCCCCAGCATTTT
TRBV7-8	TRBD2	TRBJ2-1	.	CASSLVGGTSGEQFF	TGTGCCAGCAGCTTAGTAGGGGGGACTAGCGGGGAGCAGTTCTTC
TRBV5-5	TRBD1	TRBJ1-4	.	CASSSRQGEYEKLFF	TGTGCCAGCAGCAGCAGACAGGGAGAATATGAAAAACTGTTTTTT
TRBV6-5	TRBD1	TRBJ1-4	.	CAVRPGQPNEKLFF	TGTGCCGTCCGACCGGGACAGCCTAATGAAAAACTGTTTTTT
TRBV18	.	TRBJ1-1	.	CASSLTADTEAFF	TGTGCCAGCTCACTTACAGCGGACACTGAAGCTTTCTTT
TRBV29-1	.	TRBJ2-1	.	CSFEHPLYNEQFF	TGCAGCTTCGAGCATCCTCTCTACAATGAGCAGTTCTTC
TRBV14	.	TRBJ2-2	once	CASSLDVGELFF	TGTGCCAGCAGCCTAGACGTTGGGGAGCTGTTTTTT
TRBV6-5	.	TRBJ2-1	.	CASSLGPTSYNEQFF	TGTGCCAGCAGTCTAGGCCCCACCAGTTACAATGAGCAGTTCTTC
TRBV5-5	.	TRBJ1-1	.	CASSLTQAATEAFF	TGTGCCAGCAGCTTGACCCAAGCGGCCACTGAAGCTTTCTTT
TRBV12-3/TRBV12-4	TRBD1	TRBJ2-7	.	CASSLGQLYEQYF	TGTGCCAGCAGTTTGGGACAGCTCTACGAGCAGTACTTC
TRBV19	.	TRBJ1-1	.	CASSPSHGTGRVTEAFF	TGTGCCAGTAGCCCTTCCCACGGAACAGGGAGGGTGACTGAAGCTTTCTTT
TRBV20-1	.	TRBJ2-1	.	CSASPSARMDEQFF	TGCAGTGCTAGTCCTAGCGCCCGAATGGATGAGCAGTTCTTC
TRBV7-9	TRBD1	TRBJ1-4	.	CASSPRNRDRENEKLFF	TGTGCCAGCAGCCCCAGAAACCGGGACAGGGAGAATGAAAAACTGTTTTTT
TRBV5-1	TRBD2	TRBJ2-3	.	CASSPGTSGMTDTQYF	TGCGCCAGCAGCCCAGGGACTAGCGGGATGACAGATACGCAGTATTTT
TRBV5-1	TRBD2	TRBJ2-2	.	CASLTGTSGPGRGTGELFF	TGCGCCAGCTTGACCGGGACTAGCGGGCCTGGAAGAGGGACCGGGGAGCTGTTTTTT
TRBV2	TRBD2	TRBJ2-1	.	CASSGGSRGRATGIF	TGTGCCAGCAGTGGGGGGAGTCGCGGGAGGGCCACTGGTATCTTC